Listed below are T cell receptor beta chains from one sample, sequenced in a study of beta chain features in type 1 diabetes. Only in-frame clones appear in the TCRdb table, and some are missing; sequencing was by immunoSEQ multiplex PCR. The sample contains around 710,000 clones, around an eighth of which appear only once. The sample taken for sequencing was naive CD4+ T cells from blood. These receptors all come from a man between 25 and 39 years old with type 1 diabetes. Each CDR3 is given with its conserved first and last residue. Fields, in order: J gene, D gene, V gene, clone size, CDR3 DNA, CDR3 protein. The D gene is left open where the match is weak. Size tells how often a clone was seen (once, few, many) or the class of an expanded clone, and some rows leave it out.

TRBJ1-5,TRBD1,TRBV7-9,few,TGTGCCAGCAGCCCATCTGGAGGACAGGTTAATCAGCCCCAGCATTTT,CASSPSGGQVNQPQHF
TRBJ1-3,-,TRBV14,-,TGTGCCAGCAGCCAAGGGGGGAACACCATATATTTT,CASSQGGNTIYF
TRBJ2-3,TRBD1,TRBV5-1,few,TGCGCCAGCAGCCTACGGACAGGCCCAGGCACAGATACGCAGTATTTT,CASSLRTGPGTDTQYF
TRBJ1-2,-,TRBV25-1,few,TGTGCCAGCAGGGACAGTCACTATGGCTACACCTTC,CASRDSHYGYTF
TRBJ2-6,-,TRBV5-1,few,TGCGCCAGCAGCTTGTCCTCTGGGGCCAACGTCCTGACTTTC,CASSLSSGANVLTF
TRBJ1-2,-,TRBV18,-,TGTGCCAGCTCCCCAGGGGTCGGCTACACCTTC,CASSPGVGYTF
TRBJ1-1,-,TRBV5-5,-,TGTGCCAGCAGCGCCGGGCCGGACACTGAAGCTTTCTTT,CASSAGPDTEAFF
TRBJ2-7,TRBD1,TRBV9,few,TGTGCCAGCAGCGTAGCGGACAGGGGATATCGCGAGCAGTACTTC,CASSVADRGYREQYF
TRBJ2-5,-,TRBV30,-,TGTGCCTGGAGCCACGGACGGTTGGGGGAGACCCAGTACTTC,CAWSHGRLGETQYF
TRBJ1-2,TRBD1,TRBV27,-,TGTGCCAGCACCCAGGCCGGGACAGGGATCTACACCTTC,CASTQAGTGIYTF
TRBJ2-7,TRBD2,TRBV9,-,TGTGCCAGCAGCCCCTTCGGGGAGGGGAACGAGCAGTACTTC,CASSPFGEGNEQYF
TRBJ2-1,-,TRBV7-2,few,TGTGCCAGCAGCTTCGGGTATAGCTCCTACAATGAGCAGTTCTTC,CASSFGYSSYNEQFF
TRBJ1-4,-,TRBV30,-,TGTGCCTCCACTTTTAGGGGCTGGGAAAAACTGTTTTTT,CASTFRGWEKLFF
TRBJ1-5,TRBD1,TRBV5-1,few,TGCGCCAGCAGTGTGCAGGGGGGCAATCAGCCCCAGCATTTT,CASSVQGGNQPQHF
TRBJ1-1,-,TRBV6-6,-,TGTGCCAGCACGCCCCGCCATGAAGCTTTCTTT,CASTPRHEAFF
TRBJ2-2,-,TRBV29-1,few,TGCAGCGCCCGGAAAGGGGACCCCGGGGAGCTGTTTTTT,CSARKGDPGELFF
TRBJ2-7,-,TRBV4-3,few,TGCGCCAGCAGCCTAACTAGCTACGAGCAGTACTTC,CASSLTSYEQYF
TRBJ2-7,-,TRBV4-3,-,TGCGCCAGCAGCCAAATCCGGGGGCAGTCCTGGGAGCAGTACTTC,CASSQIRGQSWEQYF
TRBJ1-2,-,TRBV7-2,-,TGTGCCAGCAGCCCAAGGGTTGACGGTGGCTACACCTTC,CASSPRVDGGYTF
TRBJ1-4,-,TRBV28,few,TGTGCCAGCAGTCCCTTGGGGACTCTAAATGAAAAACTGTTTTTT,CASSPLGTLNEKLFF
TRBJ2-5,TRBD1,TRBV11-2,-,TGTGCCAGCAGCTCGACAGGGGTCCGGGGCGAGACCCAGTACTTC,CASSSTGVRGETQYF
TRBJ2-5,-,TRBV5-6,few,TGTGCCAGCAGCTTCTCACAAGAGACCCAGTACTTC,CASSFSQETQYF
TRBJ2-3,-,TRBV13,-,TGTGCCAGCAGCTTAGAGAGGGGTGGTCATACGCAGTATTTT,CASSLERGGHTQYF
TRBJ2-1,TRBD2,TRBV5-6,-,TGTGCCAGCAGTCGCCGGACTAGCGGGGGGTCGTCGGGTGAGCAGTTCTTC,CASSRRTSGGSSGEQFF
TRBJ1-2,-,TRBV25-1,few,TGTGCCAGCAGTGAACCGCAGGGTAGCTATGGCTACACCTTC,CASSEPQGSYGYTF
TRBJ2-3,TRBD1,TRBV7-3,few,TGTGCCAGCAGCTTATTGGGACAGGACACCACAGATACGCAGTATTTT,CASSLLGQDTTDTQYF
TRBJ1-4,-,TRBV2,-,TGTGCCAGCAGTGCGGGGATTAATGGAGAAAAACTGTTTTTT,CASSAGINGEKLFF
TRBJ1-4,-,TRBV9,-,TGTGCCAGCAGCGCTTCGGACAGAACTAATGAAAAACTGTTTTTT,CASSASDRTNEKLFF
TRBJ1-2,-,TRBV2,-,TGTGCCAGCAGTGAAGAACGGAACTATGGCTACACCTTC,CASSEERNYGYTF
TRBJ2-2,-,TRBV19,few,TGTGCCAGTAGTCTTACTAGCCCGAACACCGGGGAGCTGTTTTTT,CASSLTSPNTGELFF
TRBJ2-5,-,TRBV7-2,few,TGTGCCAGCAGCTCGCAGGGGGGCCAAGAGACCCAGTACTTC,CASSSQGGQETQYF
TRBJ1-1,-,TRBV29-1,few,TGCAGCTCAACTATGACCGCGAACACTGAAGCTTTCTTT,CSSTMTANTEAFF
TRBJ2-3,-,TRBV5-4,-,TGTGCCAGCAGAAACAGCAGGCTACGGGACACAGATACGCAGTATTTT,CASRNSRLRDTDTQYF
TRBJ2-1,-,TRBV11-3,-,TGTGCCAGCAGCCACGGGTGGAATGAGCAGTTCTTC,CASSHGWNEQFF
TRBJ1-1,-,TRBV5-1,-,TGCGCCAGCAGCTCTACAACGGGGGGAACTGAAGCTTTCTTT,CASSSTTGGTEAFF
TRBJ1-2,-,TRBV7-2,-,TGTGCCAGCAGAGTTTTGGGTGGCACGACCGGGGATGGCTACACCTTC,CASRVLGGTTGDGYTF
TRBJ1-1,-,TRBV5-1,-,TGCGCCAGCAGCTTCGGGGAAGGGGGCACTGAAGCTTTCTTT,CASSFGEGGTEAFF
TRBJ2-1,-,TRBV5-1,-,TGCGCCAGCAGCTTGATTTTACCCTGGAATGAGCAGTTCTTC,CASSLILPWNEQFF
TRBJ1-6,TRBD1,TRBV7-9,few,TGTGCCAGCAGCCCCCTCCGGGACAGGGGGCGAAATTCACCCCTCCACTTT,CASSPLRDRGRNSPLHF
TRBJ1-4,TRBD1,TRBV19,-,TGTGCCAGTAGTATCAGGGGGCTTGCAACTAATGAAAAACTGTTTTTT,CASSIRGLATNEKLFF
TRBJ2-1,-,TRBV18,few,TGTGCCAGCTCACCACCGGAGGGTATCTACAATGAGCAGTTCTTC,CASSPPEGIYNEQFF
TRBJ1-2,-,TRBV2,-,TGTGCCATCCTTCCCCTAGTGACCACTAACTATGGCTACACCTTC,CAILPLVTTNYGYTF
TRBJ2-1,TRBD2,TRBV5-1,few,TGCGCCAGCAGCTTGGGGCCGGGACTAGCAGAAAATGAGCAGTTCTTC,CASSLGPGLAENEQFF
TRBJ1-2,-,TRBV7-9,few,TGTGCCAGCACCCTCTTTGACTATGGCTACACCTTC,CASTLFDYGYTF
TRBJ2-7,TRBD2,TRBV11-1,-,TGTGCCAGCAGGGACCGGGGAGGGGCAGCCTCGGAGCAGTACTTC,CASRDRGGAASEQYF
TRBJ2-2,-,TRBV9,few,TGTGCCAGCAGCGTAGGTGGGACCGGGGAGCTGTTTTTT,CASSVGGTGELFF
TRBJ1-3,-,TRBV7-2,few,TGTGCCAGCAGCTTAGCTACACACCTTGGAAACACCATATATTTT,CASSLATHLGNTIYF
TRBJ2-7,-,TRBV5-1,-,TGCGCCAGCAGTCTCGATCTCTCCTACGAGCAGTACTTC,CASSLDLSYEQYF
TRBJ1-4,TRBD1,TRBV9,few,TGTGCCAGCAGCGAAGGACAGGGTCGATGGACTAATGAAAAACTGTTTTTT,CASSEGQGRWTNEKLFF
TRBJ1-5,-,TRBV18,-,TGTGCCAGCTCACCATCAGGGAGCAATCAGCCCCAGCATTTT,CASSPSGSNQPQHF
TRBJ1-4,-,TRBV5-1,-,TGCGCCAGCAGCTTGGACGGGGCAGCCGATCTTAGGGAAAAACTGTTTTTT,CASSLDGAADLREKLFF
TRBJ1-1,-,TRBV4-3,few,TGCGCCAGCAGCCAGGGGGGGACCGGGAACACTGAAGCTTTCTTT,CASSQGGTGNTEAFF
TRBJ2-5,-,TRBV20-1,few,TGCAGTGCTAGAAACGAAGAGACCCAGTACTTC,CSARNEETQYF
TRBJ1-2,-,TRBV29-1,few,TGCAGCGTTGGGGAAGTTAACTATGGCTACACCTTC,CSVGEVNYGYTF
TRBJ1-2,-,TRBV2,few,TGTGCCAGCACGGGGGGTAATGACTATGGCTACACCTTC,CASTGGNDYGYTF
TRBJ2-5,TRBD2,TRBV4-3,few,TGCGCCAGCAGCCAAGACCCGGGACTAGGATGTTTGTACTTC,CASSQDPGLGCLYF
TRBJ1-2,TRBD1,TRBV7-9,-,TGTGCCAGCAGCTCCAGGGGGACAGGAGGTATCTACACCTTC,CASSSRGTGGIYTF
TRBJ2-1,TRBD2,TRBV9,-,TGTGCCAGCAGCGTATTAGCGGGGGATTACAATGAGCAGTTCTTC,CASSVLAGDYNEQFF
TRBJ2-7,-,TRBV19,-,TGTGCCAGTAGTTCGTCAGGTAACTACGAGCAGTACTTC,CASSSSGNYEQYF